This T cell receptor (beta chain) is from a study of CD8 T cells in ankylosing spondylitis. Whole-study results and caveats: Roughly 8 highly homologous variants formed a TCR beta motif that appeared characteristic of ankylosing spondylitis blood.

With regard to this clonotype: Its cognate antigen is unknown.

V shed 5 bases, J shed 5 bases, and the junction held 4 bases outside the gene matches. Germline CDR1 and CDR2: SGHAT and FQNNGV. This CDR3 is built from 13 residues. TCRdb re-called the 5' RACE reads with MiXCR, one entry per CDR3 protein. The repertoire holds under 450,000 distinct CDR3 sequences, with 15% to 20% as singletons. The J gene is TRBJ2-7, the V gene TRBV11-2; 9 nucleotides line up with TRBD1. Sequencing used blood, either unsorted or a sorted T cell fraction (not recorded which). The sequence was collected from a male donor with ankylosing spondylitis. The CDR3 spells CASSNTGGHEQYF. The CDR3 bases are TGTGCCAGCAGCAACACAGGGGGCCACGAGCAGTACTTC.